There are a few counts of the clone carrying this T cell receptor (beta chain). Original processing notes: Amplification of reference gene primers provided the estimated nucleated cell counts. Measured with immunoSEQ multiplex PCR; TCRdb has only the in-frame clones, and not every one. That table gives V, J and clone size, and the DNA gave D and trimming. The table includes over 250,000 clones, around 89% detected once. Trimming cost V 5 bases and J 9 bases; bases outside gene matches: 12. The CDR3 extends over 17 amino acids. Looked up from germline, CDR1 is SNHLY and CDR2 is FYNNEI. This sample is part of a study of blood T cell repertoires in COVID-19. Individuals aged 18 to 89 years were recruited from fewer than 25 US areas. For recovered donors of Cohort 3, there were two negative PCRs, clearance, or symptom resolution.

This TCR was sampled from a woman aged 45 to 65 who had recovered from COVID-19. Sequencing input: PBMCs or T cells enriched from blood (not recorded which). This chain joins TRBV2 and TRBJ1-6; 11 nucleotides match TRBD1. The CDR3 protein is CASSPGTGGSVSSPLHF. For the CDR3, the DNA is TGTGCCAGCAGTCCAGGGACAGGGGGAAGTGTAAGTTCACCCCTCCACTTT.